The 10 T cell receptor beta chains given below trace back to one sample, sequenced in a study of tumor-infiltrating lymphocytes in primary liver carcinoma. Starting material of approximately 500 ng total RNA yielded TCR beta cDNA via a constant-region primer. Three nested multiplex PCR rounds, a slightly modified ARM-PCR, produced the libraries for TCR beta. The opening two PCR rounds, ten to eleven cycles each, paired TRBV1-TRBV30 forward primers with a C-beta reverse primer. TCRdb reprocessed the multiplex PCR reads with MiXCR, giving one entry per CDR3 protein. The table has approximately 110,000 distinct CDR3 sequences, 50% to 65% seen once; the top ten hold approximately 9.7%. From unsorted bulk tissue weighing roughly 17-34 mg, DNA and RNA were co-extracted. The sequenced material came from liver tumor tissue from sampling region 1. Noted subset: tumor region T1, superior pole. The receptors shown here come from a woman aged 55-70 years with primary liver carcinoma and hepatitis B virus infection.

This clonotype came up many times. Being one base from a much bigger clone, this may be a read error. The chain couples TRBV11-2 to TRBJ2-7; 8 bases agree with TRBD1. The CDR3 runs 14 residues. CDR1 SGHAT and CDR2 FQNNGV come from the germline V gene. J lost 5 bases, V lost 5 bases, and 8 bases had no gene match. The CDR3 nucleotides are TGTGCCAGCAGCCAGAACAGGGGGTACCACGAGCAGTACTTC. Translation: CASSQNRGYHEQYF.

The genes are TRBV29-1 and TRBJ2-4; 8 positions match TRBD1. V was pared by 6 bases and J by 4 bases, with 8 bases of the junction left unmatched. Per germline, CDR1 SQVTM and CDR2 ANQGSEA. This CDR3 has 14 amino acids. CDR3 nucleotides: TGCAGCGTCCGGGGACAGGAGGGAAAAAACATTCAGTACTTC. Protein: CSVRGQEGKNIQYF.

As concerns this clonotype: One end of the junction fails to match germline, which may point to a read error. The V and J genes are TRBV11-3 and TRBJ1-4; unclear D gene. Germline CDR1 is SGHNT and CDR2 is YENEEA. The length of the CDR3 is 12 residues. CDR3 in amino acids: CASSRDKVQLSF. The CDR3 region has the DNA TGTGCCAGCAGCCGAGACAAGGTACAACTGTCTTTT. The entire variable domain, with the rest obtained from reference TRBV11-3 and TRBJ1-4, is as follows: EAGVVQSPRYKIIEKKQPVAFWCNPISGHNTLYWYLQNLGQGPELLIRYENEEAVDDSQLPKDRFSAERLKGVDSTLKIQPAELGDSAVYLCASSRDKVQLSFGSGTQLSVL.

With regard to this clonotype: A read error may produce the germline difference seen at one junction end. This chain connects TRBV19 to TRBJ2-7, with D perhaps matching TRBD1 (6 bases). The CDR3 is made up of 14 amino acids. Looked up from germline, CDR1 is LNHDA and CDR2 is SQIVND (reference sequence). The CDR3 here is CASQGLRGMGEHYF. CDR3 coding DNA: TGTGCCAGTCAGGGGCTTCGGGGAATGGGCGAGCATTACTTC.

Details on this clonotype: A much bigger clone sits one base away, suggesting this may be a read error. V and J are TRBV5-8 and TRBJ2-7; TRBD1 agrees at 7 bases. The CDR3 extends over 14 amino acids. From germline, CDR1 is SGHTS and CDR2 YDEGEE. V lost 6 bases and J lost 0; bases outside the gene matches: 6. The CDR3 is CASNRTGNSYEQYF. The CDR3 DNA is TGTGCCAGCAACAGGACAGGTAACTCCTACGAGCAGTACTTC.

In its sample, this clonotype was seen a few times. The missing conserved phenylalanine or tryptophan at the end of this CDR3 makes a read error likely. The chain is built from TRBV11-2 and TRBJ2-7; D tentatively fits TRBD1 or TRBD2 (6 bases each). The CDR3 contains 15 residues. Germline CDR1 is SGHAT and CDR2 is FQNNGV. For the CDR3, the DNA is TGCGCCAGCAGCTTAGTAGCCAGGGGAGGTGGCGAGCAGTACTTA. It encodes CASSLVARGGGEQYL.

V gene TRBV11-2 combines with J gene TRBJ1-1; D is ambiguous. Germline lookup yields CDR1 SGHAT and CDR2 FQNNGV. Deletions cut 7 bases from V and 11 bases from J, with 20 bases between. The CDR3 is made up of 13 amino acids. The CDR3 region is CASNWRMGEWAFF. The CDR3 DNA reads TGTGCCAGCAACTGGCGGATGGGCGAGTGGGCTTTCTTT.

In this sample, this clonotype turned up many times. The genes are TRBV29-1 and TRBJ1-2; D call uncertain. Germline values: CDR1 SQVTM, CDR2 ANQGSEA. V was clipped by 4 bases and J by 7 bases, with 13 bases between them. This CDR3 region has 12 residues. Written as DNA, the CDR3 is TGCAGCGTTGGGCCAGTTGAGGGTGGCTACACCTTC. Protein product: CSVGPVEGGYTF.

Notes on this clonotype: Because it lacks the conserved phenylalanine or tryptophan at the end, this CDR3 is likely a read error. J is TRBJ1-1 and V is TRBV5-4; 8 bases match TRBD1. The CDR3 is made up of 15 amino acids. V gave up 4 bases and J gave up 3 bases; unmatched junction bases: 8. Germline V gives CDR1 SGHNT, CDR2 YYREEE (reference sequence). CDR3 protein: CASSPGTGRDTEAFS. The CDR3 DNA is TGTGCCAGCAGCCCCGGGACAGGTAGGGACACTGAAGCTTTCTCT.

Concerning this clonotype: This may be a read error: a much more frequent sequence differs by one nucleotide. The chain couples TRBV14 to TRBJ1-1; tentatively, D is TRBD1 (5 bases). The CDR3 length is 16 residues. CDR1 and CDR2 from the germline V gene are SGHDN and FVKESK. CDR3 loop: CASSQKRTGQGTETFF. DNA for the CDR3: TGTGCCAGCAGCCAAAAAAGGACGGGCCAGGGCACTGAAACTTTCTTT.